These 31 T cell receptor beta chains originate from one sample sequenced in a study of OX40 agonist ivuxolimab in advanced cancers. Library creation used the immunoSEQ multiplex PCR assay. TCRdb limited this immuneACCESS table to in-frame rearrangements with V and J called. A share of clones is missing; checked studies link under half to unresolved V genes, and the rest is unexplained. A total of about 98,000 clones appear in this sample, about 85% of them only once. The ten largest make up roughly 0.8% of the sample. Here the sequenced sample was CD4+ or CD8+ T cells sorted from blood, taken in a trial of the OX40 agonist ivuxolimab. The receptors were gathered from an adult with an advanced solid tumor such as melanoma, head and neck, liver or kidney cancer.

The V call is TRBV10-2, the J call TRBJ2-1; a possible D gene is TRBD2 (6 bases). CDR1 is WSHSY, CDR2 SAAADI, per germline. Trimming removed 6 bases at V and 5 bases at J, with 14 bases between. The CDR3 spans 14 residues. CDR3 nucleotide sequence: TGCGCCAGCAGCCCTGCCGGCGGGAACAATGAGCAGTTCTTC. Protein: CASSPAGGNNEQFF.

The V gene is TRBV7-3, the J gene TRBJ1-2; possibly TRBD1 for D (5 bases). V lost 5 bases and J lost 4, with 11 bases in between. The CDR3 length is 13 residues. Germline CDR1 SGHTA, CDR2 FQGTGA. The CDR3 loop is CASSRGTGYGYTF. In DNA form, the CDR3 reads TGTGCCAGCAGCCGCGGGACGGGCTATGGCTACACCTTC.

This clone was seen only once. The gene calls are TRBV2 and TRBJ1-4, with D possibly matching TRBD1 (6 bases). CDR1 SNHLY and CDR2 FYNNEI come from the germline V gene. With 5 bases removed from V and 8 bases from J, the gap between germline ends came to 12 bases. The CDR3 consists of 13 residues. The CDR3 loop is CASSSTGREKLFF. For the CDR3, the DNA is TGTGCCAGCAGTAGTACAGGGCGAGAAAAACTGTTTTTT.

The V and J genes are TRBV5-4 and TRBJ2-4; 7 bases are a match to TRBD1. After removal of 7 bases from V and 1 base from J, the junction contained 8 bases not matched to a gene. From germline, CDR1 is SGHNT and CDR2 YYREEE (reference sequence). There are 15 residues in the CDR3. CDR3 in amino acids: CASGPGGPAKNIQYF. For the CDR3, the DNA is TGTGCCAGCGGCCCAGGGGGTCCGGCCAAAAACATTCAGTACTTC. Using reference TRBV5-4 and TRBJ2-4 for the parts outside the CDR3, the full variable domain is ETGVTQSPTHLIKTRGQQVTLRCSSQSGHNTVSWYQQALGQGPQFIFQYYREEENGRGNFPPRFSGLQFPNYSSELNVNALELDDSALYLCASGPGGPAKNIQYFGAGTRLSVL.

The chain links TRBV28 to TRBJ2-7; 10 bases match TRBD2. The length of the CDR3 is 15 residues. CDR1 is MDHEN and CDR2 is SYDVKM in the germline V gene. V dropped 8 bases and J dropped 4; count of bases not matched to a gene: 11. In nucleotides, the CDR3 is TGTGCCAGCGTTACGGGGGCTAGCGGGAGTTACGAGCAGTACTTC. Translation: CASVTGASGSYEQYF.

The chain links TRBV2 to TRBJ2-1; no firm D call. Germline V lookup: CDR1 SNHLY, CDR2 FYNNEI. The germline V and J ends were trimmed by 3 bases and 2 bases, with 2 bases remaining between them. CDR3 length: 12 amino acids. The CDR3 sequence: CASSETYNEQFF. DNA for the CDR3: TGTGCCAGCAGTGAGACCTACAATGAGCAGTTCTTC.

This clone was seen only once. The chain combines TRBV5-1 with TRBJ2-1, with 7 bases identical to TRBD2. V shed 0 bases, J shed 0 bases, and the junction held 6 bases outside the gene matches. Germline values: CDR1 SGHRS, CDR2 YFSETQ. The CDR3 contains 17 residues. CDR3 DNA sequence: TGCGCCAGCAGCTTGGTCGCGCGCGGGAGCTCCTACAATGAGCAGTTCTTC. It codes for CASSLVARGSSYNEQFF.

The chain links TRBV2 to TRBJ2-3, with TRBD1 matching over 7 bases. Germline CDR1 reads SNHLY; CDR2 reads FYNNEI. V was pared by 5 bases and J by 0 bases, with 2 bases of the junction left unmatched. This CDR3 has 14 residues. The CDR3 protein is CASSSQGSTDTQYF. The DNA for the CDR3 is TGTGCCAGCAGTTCACAGGGGAGCACAGATACGCAGTATTTT.

This clone was seen once. This chain connects TRBV13 to TRBJ2-7; D call uncertain. The V gene's germline CDR1 is PRHDT and CDR2 FYEKMQ (reference sequence). Trimming removed 1 base at V and 6 bases at J, with 10 bases between. There are 13 residues in the CDR3. The CDR3 DNA sequence: TGTGCCAGCAGCTTAGAACCGGTGGGCGAGCAGTACGTC. Translating gives CASSLEPVGEQYV.

CDR3 coding DNA: TGTGCCAGCAGTCCTACAGGGGCAACTAATGAAAAACTGTTTTTT. This translates into CASSPTGATNEKLFF. The chain combines TRBV9 with TRBJ1-4; 7 bases match TRBD1. The V and J ends lost 5 bases and 0 bases, in that order; junction bases with no gene match: 4. The CDR3 has 15 residues. Germline lookup yields CDR1 SGDLS and CDR2 YYNGEE.

J is TRBJ1-6 and V is TRBV7-4; 10 nucleotides align to TRBD1. The V gene's germline CDR1 is SGHVT and CDR2 SQSDAQ. The J segment lost 7 bases and the V segment lost 4 bases, leaving 4 bases of the junction unmatched. This CDR3 spans 15 amino acids. CDR3 residues: CASSSGGQGNSPLHF. CDR3 DNA: TGTGCCAGCAGCTCGGGGGGACAGGGGAATTCACCCCTCCACTTT.

The rearrangement joins TRBV5-1 to TRBJ2-3; D not resolved. Per the germline V gene, CDR1 is SGHRS and CDR2 is YFSETQ. Trimming cost V 4 bases and J 2 bases, with 8 bases left between them. CDR3 length equals 13 residues. DNA of the CDR3: TGCGCCAGCAGCCCCCTCAACACAGATACGCAGTATTTT. Encoded protein: CASSPLNTDTQYF.

This clone was counted once. The chain uses TRBV28 and TRBJ2-7, with TRBD2 identical over 10 bases. The CDR3 consists of 15 residues. Germline-derived CDR1 and CDR2 are MDHEN and SYDVKM. The J segment lost 2 bases and the V segment lost 6 bases, leaving 7 bases of the junction unmatched. CDR3 sequence: CASSSSGRAAYEQYF. The CDR3 region has the DNA TGTGCCAGCAGCTCAAGCGGGAGGGCCGCCTACGAGCAGTACTTC.

The chain employs TRBV2 and TRBJ2-2, with D hard to call. V lost 4 bases and J 5 bases, leaving 8 bases between the germline ends. The CDR3 covers 13 residues. Germline CDR1 and CDR2: SNHLY and FYNNEI. CDR3 nucleotides: TGTGCCAGCAGTGTTTCTAGGACCGGGGAGCTGTTTTTT. It specifies CASSVSRTGELFF.

The chain links TRBV18 to TRBJ2-1, with 7 nucleotides matching TRBD2. CDR1 is KGHSH, CDR2 LQKENI, per germline. CDR3 length: 15 residues. V lost 3 bases to trimming and J lost 6 bases; unmatched junction nucleotides: 8. The CDR3 DNA follows: TGTGCCAGCTCACCCGCCACTAGCGTCTTCAATGAGCAGTTCTTC. Translating gives CASSPATSVFNEQFF.

The rearrangement joins TRBV11-2 to TRBJ2-2; no clear D. Germline V lookup: CDR1 SGHAT, CDR2 FQNNGV. The CDR3 has 14 amino acids. V lost 7 bases, J lost 6 bases, and 15 bases lay in between. For the CDR3, the DNA is TGTGCCAGCATCCCTGGGTATCAGGCCGGGGAGCTGTTTTTT. Its protein product is CASIPGYQAGELFF.

This rearrangement joins TRBV5-6 to TRBJ2-7, with a tentative D call TRBD1 (5 bases). CDR3 length: 13 amino acids. Per the germline V gene, CDR1 is SGHDT and CDR2 is YYEEEE. The germline V and J ends were trimmed by 3 bases and 6 bases, with 13 bases remaining between them. The CDR3, as DNA: TGTGCCAGCAGCTCAGGGTTTTATTCCGAGCAGTACTTC. This encodes CASSSGFYSEQYF. Using reference TRBV5-6 and TRBJ2-7 for the parts outside the CDR3, the full variable domain is DAGVTQSPTHLIKTRGQQVTLRCSPKSGHDTVSWYQQALGQGPQFIFQYYEEEERQRGNFPDRFSGHQFPNYSSELNVNALLLGDSALYLCASSSGFYSEQYFGPGTRLTVT.

This chain links TRBV19 with TRBJ1-5; TRBD1 might be the D (6 bases). The V and J ends lost 3 bases and 1 base respectively, with 16 bases between them. The germline CDR1 and CDR2 sequences are LNHDA and SQIVND (reference sequence). The CDR3 has 17 amino acids. DNA for the CDR3: TGTGCCAGTAGTATTTCCGGGGGGCGGGTGAGCAATCAGCCCCAGCATTTT. Residues: CASSISGGRVSNQPQHF. Based on the CDR3 plus reference TRBV19 and TRBJ1-5, the full variable domain is DGGITQSPKYLFRKEGQNVTLSCEQNLNHDAMYWYRQDPGQGLRLIYYSQIVNDFQKGDIAEGYSVSREKKESFPLTVTSAQKNPTAFYLCASSISGGRVSNQPQHFGDGTRLSIL.

This chain joins TRBV5-6 and TRBJ1-1; no firm D call. V was cut by 1 base and J by 2 bases, with 9 bases left in between. The CDR3 covers 14 residues. The germline V gene has CDR1 SGHDT and CDR2 YYEEEE. The CDR3 DNA is TGTGCCAGCAGCTTGCCCACCTACAACACTGAAGCTTTCTTT. This codes for CASSLPTYNTEAFF.

This clone was recorded once. The chain recombines TRBV28 with TRBJ2-7; 9 bases map to TRBD1. Germline V gene lookup returns CDR1 MDHEN and CDR2 SYDVKM. This CDR3 is 13 amino acids long. V lost 5 bases, J lost 9 bases, and 8 bases stayed unmatched. The CDR3 is CASSANRGRGQYF. DNA of the CDR3: TGTGCCAGCAGTGCGAACAGGGGGCGCGGGCAGTACTTC.

This chain joins TRBV6-1 and TRBJ2-5, with D possibly being TRBD1 or TRBD2 (5 bases each). The CDR3 runs to 14 residues. V was pared by 7 bases and J by 4 bases, with 16 bases between. Germline CDR1 and CDR2: MNHNS and SASEGT. The CDR3 nucleotides read TGTGCCAGCACTCGGGGCTCCTCTCCAGAGACCCAGTACTTC. It codes for CASTRGSSPETQYF.

The rearrangement joins TRBV7-2 to TRBJ1-3, with 7 bases fitting TRBD1. V was pared by 7 bases and J by 4 bases, with 10 bases of the junction left unmatched. Germline V gives CDR1 SGHTA, CDR2 FQGNSA. The CDR3 has 15 amino acids. The CDR3 DNA reads TGTGCCAGCAATGGCCTACAGGGGCTCGGAAACACCATATATTTT. This codes for CASNGLQGLGNTIYF.

This chain links TRBV6-5 with TRBJ2-2; D unresolved. This CDR3 spans 16 amino acids. V was shortened by 3 bases and J by 0 bases, with 11 bases between the two germline ends. Germline CDR1 is MNHEY and CDR2 is SVGAGI. This CDR3 is CASSYHGPPNTGELFF. As DNA, the CDR3 is TGTGCCAGCAGTTATCATGGACCGCCGAACACCGGGGAGCTGTTTTTT.

The sample holds one count of this clone. The chain has TRBV9 and TRBJ2-1, with TRBD1 matching over 9 bases. Germline V gives CDR1 SGDLS, CDR2 YYNGEE. The CDR3 extends over 15 amino acids. After removal of 0 bases from V and 5 bases from J, the junction contained 3 bases not matched to a gene. The CDR3 loop is CASSVAGQGDNEQFF. The CDR3 DNA reads TGTGCCAGCAGCGTAGCGGGACAGGGTGACAATGAGCAGTTCTTC.

The chain carries TRBV9 and TRBJ2-1; 14 bases match TRBD2. This CDR3 is 15 amino acids long. CDR1 SGDLS and CDR2 YYNGEE come from the germline V gene. The V segment lost 4 bases and the J segment 9 bases; nucleotides outside the gene matches: 6. In DNA form, the CDR3 reads TGTGCCAGCAGCTCCGGGACTAGCGGGAGAACTGAGCAGTTCTTC. Residues: CASSSGTSGRTEQFF.

J is TRBJ2-5 and V is TRBV6-5; perhaps TRBD2 as D (6 bases). The V end lost 0 bases, the J end lost 5 bases, and 10 bases lay between the germline ends. CDR3 length: 14 residues. Germline lookup yields CDR1 MNHEY and CDR2 SVGAGI. The CDR3 nucleotides read TGTGCCAGCAGTTACTCGGAGGGTAGGGAGACCCAGTACTTC. It translates to CASSYSEGRETQYF.

The CDR3 sequence: CASSFGRSPQHF. For the CDR3, the DNA is TGTGCCAGCAGTTTTGGGAGAAGTCCCCAGCATTTT. The chain links TRBV7-2 to TRBJ1-5; no firm D call. This CDR3 is built from 12 residues. Trimming took 6 bases from V and 10 from J, leaving 13 bases between them. Germline CDR1 reads SGHTA; CDR2 reads FQGNSA.

This chain links TRBV13 with TRBJ2-1; D is possibly TRBD1 (5 bases). The germline gives CDR1 PRHDT, CDR2 FYEKMQ (reference sequence). The CDR3 covers 17 residues. V was cut by 5 bases and J by 0 bases, with 17 bases left in between. The chain's CDR3 is CASSPRTPRSSYNEQFF. The CDR3 nucleotides are TGTGCCAGCAGCCCCCGGACACCCCGGAGCTCCTACAATGAGCAGTTCTTC.

In this sample, this clone turned up once. The chain employs TRBV18 and TRBJ1-1, with 7 positions matching TRBD1. The CDR3 is 14 residues long. With V trimmed by 5 bases and J by 4 bases, 7 bases remained unmatched. Per the germline V gene, CDR1 is KGHSH and CDR2 is LQKENI. The CDR3, as DNA: TGTGCCAGCTCATCGACGACAGGGAGCACTGAAGCTTTCTTT. Residues: CASSSTTGSTEAFF.

This chain connects TRBV4-1 to TRBJ2-2; 8 bases are a match to TRBD2. The CDR3 runs 17 residues. Germline CDR1 is MGHRA and CDR2 is YSYEKL. The V and J ends lost 1 base and 5 bases, in that order; junction bases with no gene match: 9. CDR3 nucleotides: TGCGCCAGCAGCCAAGCCCGACACGGGACTAGAACCGGGGAGCTGTTTTTT. Residues: CASSQARHGTRTGELFF.

J is TRBJ1-4 and V is TRBV29-1, with D possibly matching TRBD1 (6 bases). Trimming took 7 bases from V and 4 from J, leaving 19 bases between them. Germline V gives CDR1 SQVTM, CDR2 ANQGSEA. This CDR3 comprises 15 residues. CDR3 sequence: CSARGPGGINEKLFF. The CDR3 DNA reads TGCAGCGCCAGGGGCCCGGGAGGGATTAATGAAAAACTGTTTTTT.